This T cell receptor (beta chain) appears in the sequencing data of a study of blood T cell repertoires in COVID-19. Across the study: Acute and convalescent COVID-19 specimens originated in the United States, Italy and Spain. Sources were T cells, B-cell-depleted T cells, or PBMCs; the material itself was cDNA or gDNA.

The CDR3 totals 16 residues. Germline CDR1 reads MNHEY; CDR2 reads SVGAGI. Unmatched junction bases numbered 0, after V lost 0 bases and J lost 2 bases. Per the original methods: Reference gene primer amplification gave estimated nucleated cell counts. Method: immunoSEQ multiplex PCR; TCRdb's copy keeps in-frame clones and lacks some. Clone size and the V and J calls come from that table; the DNA yielded D and trimming. The sample consists of over 45,000 clones, 91% of them appearing once. Sequencing was performed on peripheral blood. The chain uses TRBV6-5 and TRBJ2-1; 11 bases fit TRBD2. The source of this sequence is a human donor in a cohort sampled during active COVID-19. The DNA for the CDR3 is TGTGCCAGCAGTTACTCTAGCGGGGGGGCCTACAATGAGCAGTTCTTC. Its translation is CASSYSSGGAYNEQFF.